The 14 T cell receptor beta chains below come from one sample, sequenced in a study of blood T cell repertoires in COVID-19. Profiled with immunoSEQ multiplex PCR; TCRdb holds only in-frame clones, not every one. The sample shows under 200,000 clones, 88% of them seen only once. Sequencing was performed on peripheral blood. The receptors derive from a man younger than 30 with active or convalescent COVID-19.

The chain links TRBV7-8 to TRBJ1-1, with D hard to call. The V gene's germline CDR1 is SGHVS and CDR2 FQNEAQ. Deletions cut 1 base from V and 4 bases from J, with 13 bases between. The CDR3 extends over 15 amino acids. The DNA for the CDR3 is TGTGCCAGCAGCTTAGGGGTCCCGGGAGGCACTGAAGCTTTCTTT. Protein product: CASSLGVPGGTEAFF.

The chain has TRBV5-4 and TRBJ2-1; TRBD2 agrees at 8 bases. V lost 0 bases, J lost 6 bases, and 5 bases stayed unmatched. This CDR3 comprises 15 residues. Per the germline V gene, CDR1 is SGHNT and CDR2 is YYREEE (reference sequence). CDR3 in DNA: TGTGCCAGCAGCTTGGACGGGAGGGCCGGCAATGAGCAGTTCTTC. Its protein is CASSLDGRAGNEQFF. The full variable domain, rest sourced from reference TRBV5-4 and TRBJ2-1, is ETGVTQSPTHLIKTRGQQVTLRCSSQSGHNTVSWYQQALGQGPQFIFQYYREEENGRGNFPPRFSGLQFPNYSSELNVNALELDDSALYLCASSLDGRAGNEQFFGPGTRLTVL.

CDR3 amino acids: CASSLDRISTEAFF. CDR3 sequence (DNA): TGTGCCAGCAGCTTAGACAGAATAAGTACTGAAGCTTTCTTT. The chain employs TRBV7-2 and TRBJ1-1; D is undetermined. Germline-derived CDR1 and CDR2 are SGHTA and FQGNSA. The V end lost 1 base, the J end lost 5 bases, and 11 bases lay between the germline ends. The CDR3 totals 14 residues.

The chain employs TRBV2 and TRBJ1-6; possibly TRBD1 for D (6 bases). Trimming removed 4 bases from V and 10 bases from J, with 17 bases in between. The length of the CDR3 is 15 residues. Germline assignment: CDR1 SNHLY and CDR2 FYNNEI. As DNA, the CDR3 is TGTGCCAGCAGTGCCGCTTATGGGGGCCAATCACCCCTCCACTTT. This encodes CASSAAYGGQSPLHF. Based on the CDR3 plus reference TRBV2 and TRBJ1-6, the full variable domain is EPEVTQTPSHQVTQMGQEVILRCVPISNHLYFYWYRQILGQKVEFLVSFYNNEISEKSEIFDDQFSVERPDGSNFTLKIRSTKLEDSAMYFCASSAAYGGQSPLHFGNGTRLTVT.

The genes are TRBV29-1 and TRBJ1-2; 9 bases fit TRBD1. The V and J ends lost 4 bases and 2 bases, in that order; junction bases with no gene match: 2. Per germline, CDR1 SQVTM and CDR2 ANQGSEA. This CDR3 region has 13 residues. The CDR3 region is CSVGDRENYGYTF. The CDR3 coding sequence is TGCAGCGTTGGGGACAGGGAGAACTATGGCTACACCTTC. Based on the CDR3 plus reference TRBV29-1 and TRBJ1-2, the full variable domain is SAVISQKPSRDICQRGTSLTIQCQVDSQVTMMFWYRQQPGQSLTLIATANQGSEATYESGFVIDKFPISRPNLTFSTLTVSNMSPEDSSIYLCSVGDRENYGYTFGSGTRLTVV.

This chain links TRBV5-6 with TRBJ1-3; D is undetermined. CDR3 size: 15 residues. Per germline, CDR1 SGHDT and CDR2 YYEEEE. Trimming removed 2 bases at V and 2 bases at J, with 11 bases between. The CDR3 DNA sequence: TGTGCCAGCAGCTTTCAGACAAGAACTGGAAACACCATATATTTT. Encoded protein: CASSFQTRTGNTIYF.

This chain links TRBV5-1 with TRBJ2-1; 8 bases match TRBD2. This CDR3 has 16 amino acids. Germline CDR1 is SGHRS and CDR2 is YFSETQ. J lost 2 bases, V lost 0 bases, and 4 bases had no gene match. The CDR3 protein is CASSLAAGLAYNEQFF. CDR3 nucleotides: TGCGCCAGCAGCTTGGCCGCGGGACTAGCCTACAATGAGCAGTTCTTC.

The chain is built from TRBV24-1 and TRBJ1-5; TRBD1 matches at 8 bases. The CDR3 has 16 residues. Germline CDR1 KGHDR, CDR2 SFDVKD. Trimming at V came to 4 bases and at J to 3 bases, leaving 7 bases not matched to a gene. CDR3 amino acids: CATSEPGTGNNQPQHF. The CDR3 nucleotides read TGTGCCACCAGTGAGCCCGGGACAGGAAACAATCAGCCCCAGCATTTT.

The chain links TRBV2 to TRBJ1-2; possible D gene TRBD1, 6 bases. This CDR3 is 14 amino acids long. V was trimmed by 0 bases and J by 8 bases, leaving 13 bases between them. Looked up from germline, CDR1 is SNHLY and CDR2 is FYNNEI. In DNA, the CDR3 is TGTGCCAGCAGTGAAGCAGCAGGGGCGGACGGCTACACCTTC. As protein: CASSEAAGADGYTF.

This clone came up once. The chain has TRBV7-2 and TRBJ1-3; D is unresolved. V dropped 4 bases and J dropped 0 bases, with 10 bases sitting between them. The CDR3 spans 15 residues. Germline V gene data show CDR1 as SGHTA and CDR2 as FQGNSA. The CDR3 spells CASSSRVGSGNTIYF. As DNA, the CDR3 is TGTGCCAGCAGCTCCCGGGTGGGCTCTGGAAACACCATATATTTT.

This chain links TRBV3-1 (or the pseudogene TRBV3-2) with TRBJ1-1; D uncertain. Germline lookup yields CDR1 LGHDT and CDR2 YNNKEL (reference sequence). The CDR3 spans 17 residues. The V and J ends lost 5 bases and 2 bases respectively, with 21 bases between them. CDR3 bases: TGTGCCAGCAGCTCACATTTGGGCAGAGCCGAAAACACTGAAGCTTTCTTT. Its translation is CASSSHLGRAENTEAFF.

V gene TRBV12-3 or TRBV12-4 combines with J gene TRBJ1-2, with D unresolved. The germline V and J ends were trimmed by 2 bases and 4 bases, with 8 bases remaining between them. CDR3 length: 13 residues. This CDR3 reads CASSLIRSYGYTF. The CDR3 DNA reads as TGTGCCAGCAGTTTAATTAGAAGCTATGGCTACACCTTC.

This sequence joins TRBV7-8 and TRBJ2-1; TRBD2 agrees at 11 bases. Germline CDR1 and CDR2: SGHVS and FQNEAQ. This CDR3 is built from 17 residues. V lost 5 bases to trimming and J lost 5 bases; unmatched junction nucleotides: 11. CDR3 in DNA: TGTGCCAGCAGCCAAATAGCGGGAGGGGGTATTAACAATGAGCAGTTCTTC. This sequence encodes CASSQIAGGGINNEQFF.

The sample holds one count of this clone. The CDR3 DNA sequence: TGTGCCAGCAGCGCCACAGGGGGCCGCGACAATGAGCAGTTCTTC. This translates into CASSATGGRDNEQFF. The chain couples TRBV3-1 (or the pseudogene TRBV3-2) to TRBJ2-1; TRBD1 aligns across 9 bases. The CDR3 extends over 15 amino acids. Germline V gives CDR1 LGHDT, CDR2 YNNKEL (reference sequence). The J segment lost 5 bases and the V segment lost 5 bases, leaving 7 bases of the junction unmatched.